These T cell receptor beta chains were read from a single sample in a study of vaccination and CD4 T cells after COVID-19. These receptors are not linked to any known antigen. TCRdb re-derived calls from the PCR reads in MiXCR, one entry per CDR3 protein. The sample includes approximately 18,000 distinct CDR3 sequences, 54% seen only once; the top ten take under 20%. What was sequenced was CD4+ T cells from blood, cultured in vitro. Source of these receptors: a human donor who had recovered from COVID-19. Both conserved end residues are part of each CDR3. The order of the fields is clone size, D gene, J gene, V gene, CDR3 protein, CDR3 DNA. The D gene is left open where the match is weak. Size values are once, few and many counts, or a class for expanded clones, and some rows have none.

>.|.|TRBJ2-5|TRBV7-9
CASSSQNDRTQYF
TGTGCCAGCAGCTCGCAAAACGACAGGACCCAGTACTTC
>.|TRBD1|TRBJ2-7|TRBV6-1
CASIGTVLNEQYF
TGTGCCAGCATCGGGACAGTTCTGAACGAGCAGTACTTC
>few|.|TRBJ1-5|TRBV21-1
CASSNKDLMRGYSNQPQHF
TGTGCCAGCAGCAACAAGGACTTAATGAGGGGATATAGCAATCAGCCCCAGCATTTT
>.|.|TRBJ2-2|TRBV2
CASSLEGISNTGELFF
TGTGCCAGCAGCCTGGAGGGAATCTCGAACACCGGGGAGCTGTTTTTT
>few|TRBD1|TRBJ2-3|TRBV24-1
CATSDHRGWTDTQYF
TGTGCCACCAGTGACCACAGGGGGTGGACAGATACGCAGTATTTT
>.|.|TRBJ1-1|TRBV18
CASSPPKIIRAEAFF
TGTGCCAGCTCACCACCTAAGATAATAAGGGCTGAAGCTTTCTTT
>.|TRBD2|TRBJ2-3|TRBV30
CAWREGLAGSDTQYF
TGTGCCTGGAGAGAGGGGCTAGCGGGTTCAGATACGCAGTATTTT
>.|.|TRBJ1-5|TRBV21-1
CASSKVGGNGQPQHF
TGTGCCAGCAGCAAAGTTGGGGGCAACGGGCAGCCCCAGCATTTT
>.|.|TRBJ2-1|TRBV11-3
CASSQDGGRGNEQFF
TGTGCCAGCAGCCAGGATGGAGGGCGAGGCAATGAGCAGTTCTTC
>few|TRBD1|TRBJ2-5|TRBV19
CASSLDRGRGIGETQYF
TGTGCCAGTAGTTTGGACAGGGGGCGCGGTATCGGTGAGACCCAGTACTTC
>few|TRBD1|TRBJ2-6|TRBV20-1
CSARNRGRPGANVLTF
TGCAGTGCTAGAAACAGGGGGCGACCTGGGGCCAACGTCCTGACTTTC
>few|.|TRBJ2-5|TRBV5-1
CASSLSTFGQTQYF
TGCGCCAGCAGCTTATCTACCTTTGGCCAGACCCAGTACTTC
>.|.|TRBJ1-1|TRBV2
CASSGRRGSAEAFF
TGTGCCAGCAGTGGGCGGAGGGGGAGCGCTGAAGCTTTCTTT
>.|TRBD1|TRBJ1-1|TRBV27
CASSAGTENTEAFF
TGTGCCAGCAGCGCCGGGACAGAGAACACTGAAGCTTTCTTT
>few|.|TRBJ1-1|TRBV7-2
CASSTQEYTEAFF
TGTGCCAGCAGCACACAGGAATACACTGAAGCTTTCTTT
>few|TRBD2|TRBJ2-3|TRBV11-3
CASCPGGPTDTQYF
TGTGCCAGCTGTCCGGGAGGGCCCACAGATACGCAGTATTTT
>few|TRBD2|TRBJ2-2|TRBV20-1
CSARGAGVVPGELFF
TGCAGTGCTAGAGGGGCGGGAGTGGTCCCCGGGGAGCTGTTTTTT
>.|.|TRBJ2-3|TRBV18
CASSPPGARTDTQYF
TGTGCCAGCTCCCCGCCGGGGGCGCGGACAGATACGCAGTATTTT
>.|.|TRBJ2-7|TRBV27
CASSDRYEQYF
TGTGCCAGCAGTGACAGATACGAGCAGTACTTC
>.|.|TRBJ2-5|TRBV7-9
CASSRGRGRSETQYF
TGTGCCAGCAGCCGGGGGAGGGGGCGCTCAGAGACCCAGTACTTC
>few|TRBD1|TRBJ2-5|TRBV20-1
CSANDRGRETQYF
TGCAGTGCCAACGACAGGGGGAGGGAGACCCAGTACTTC
>once|TRBD2|TRBJ2-1|TRBV20-1
CSARPDTSGNNEQFF
TGCAGTGCTAGACCGGATACTAGCGGGAACAATGAGCAGTTCTTC
>medium-sized|TRBD1|TRBJ2-7|TRBV10-2
CASRPTGGPYEQYF
TGCGCCAGCAGACCAACAGGGGGCCCCTACGAGCAGTACTTC
>.|.|TRBJ1-6|TRBV4-3
CASSQDLVRVNSPLHF
TGCGCCAGCAGCCAAGATCTGGTCAGGGTAAATTCACCCCTCCACTTT
>few|.|TRBJ2-7|TRBV19
CASSIGGPSYEQYF
TGTGCCAGTAGTATTGGCGGTCCGTCCTACGAGCAGTACTTC
>medium-sized|TRBD1|TRBJ1-2|TRBV20-1
CSARRTGGEGYTF
TGCAGTGCTAGACGAACAGGGGGAGAGGGCTACACCTTC
>.|.|TRBJ2-5|TRBV11-2
CASSFLADQETQYF
TGTGCCAGCAGCTTTTTGGCAGACCAAGAGACCCAGTACTTC
>.|.|TRBJ2-5|TRBV7-2
CASSPRSQQETQYF
TGTGCCAGCAGCCCTAGATCGCAGCAAGAGACCCAGTACTTC
>.|.|TRBJ2-5|TRBV5-1
CASSLQETQYF
TGCGCCAGCAGCCTACAAGAGACCCAGTACTTC
>few|.|TRBJ2-7|TRBV20-1
CSASRSYEQYF
TGCAGTGCTAGTAGGTCCTACGAGCAGTACTTC
>few|TRBD1|TRBJ1-1|TRBV7-2
CASSLDRGNTEAFF
TGTGCCAGCAGCTTAGACAGGGGGAACACTGAAGCTTTCTTT
>.|TRBD2|TRBJ2-7|TRBV6-1
CASRPSGTYEQYF
TGTGCCAGCAGGCCTAGCGGAACCTACGAGCAGTACTTC
>.|TRBD1|TRBJ1-6|TRBV7-9
CASIRQGSSSPLHF
TGTGCCAGCATCCGACAGGGCTCAAGTTCACCCCTCCACTTT
>.|TRBD1|TRBJ2-3|TRBV15
CATSRGRTGGPDTQYF
TGTGCCACCAGCAGAGGGCGGACAGGGGGTCCGGATACGCAGTATTTT
>.|.|TRBJ1-3|TRBV11-3
CASSLDNGNTIYF
TGTGCCAGCAGCTTAGACAACGGAAACACCATATATTTT
>.|.|TRBJ2-5|TRBV5-4
CAMNPGAGETQYF
TGTGCCATGAACCCAGGGGCGGGAGAGACCCAGTACTTC
>.|.|TRBJ2-3|TRBV11-3
CASSARRATDTQYF
TGTGCCAGCAGCGCCCGGCGCGCCACAGATACGCAGTATTTT
>.|TRBD1|TRBJ2-5|TRBV7-6
CASSRDRQETQYF
TGTGCCAGCAGCCGGGACAGACAAGAGACCCAGTACTTC
>.|TRBD1|TRBJ1-1|TRBV10-3
CAISDPQGAQTEAFF
TGTGCCATCAGTGACCCACAGGGGGCGCAGACTGAAGCTTTCTTT
>.|.|TRBJ2-7|TRBV30
CAIAMRWIDEQYF
TGTGCCATAGCTATGAGGTGGATTGACGAGCAGTACTTC
>.|.|TRBJ2-3|TRBV11-3
CASSLNTDTQYF
TGTGCCAGCAGTTTAAACACAGATACGCAGTATTTT
>few|.|TRBJ1-5|TRBV6-2/TRBV6-3
CASSRSTAQPQHF
TGTGCCAGCAGTCGATCCACTGCTCAGCCCCAGCATTTT
>.|.|TRBJ2-7|TRBV19
CASSLFSGEIYEQYF
TGTGCCAGTAGTCTATTTAGTGGGGAGATCTACGAGCAGTACTTC
>.|.|TRBJ1-1|TRBV20-1
CSALGGEAMNTEAFF
TGCAGTGCCCTGGGGGGGGAAGCAATGAACACTGAAGCTTTCTTT
>few|.|TRBJ1-2|TRBV5-4
CASSFQGAGANGYTF
TGTGCCAGCAGCTTTCAAGGGGCCGGGGCGAATGGCTACACCTTC
>.|TRBD1|TRBJ1-2|TRBV11-1
CASSQTGGAVGYTF
TGTGCCAGCAGCCAGACAGGGGGCGCGGTTGGCTACACCTTC
>.|TRBD1|TRBJ1-1|TRBV2
CASRGFTQGAAEAFF
TGTGCCAGCAGGGGATTTACACAGGGGGCTGCTGAAGCTTTCTTT
>.|.|TRBJ1-2|TRBV6-1
CASISTENYGYTF
TGTGCCAGCATTTCTACAGAGAACTATGGCTACACCTTC
>.|TRBD2|TRBJ2-7|TRBV11-1
CASSQGLAGDEQYF
TGTGCCAGCAGCCAGGGACTAGCGGGAGACGAGCAGTACTTC
>.|.|TRBJ2-5|TRBV6-5
CASSYSQAPLETQYF
TGTGCCAGCAGTTATAGCCAGGCCCCTTTAGAGACCCAGTACTTC
>.|TRBD2|TRBJ2-7|TRBV20-1
CSAKRTSGSYEQYF
TGCAGTGCGAAACGGACTAGCGGGAGTTACGAGCAGTACTTC
>.|TRBD2|TRBJ2-3|TRBV15
CATSRGRTSGRSPDTQYF
TGTGCCACCAGCAGAGGTCGGACTAGCGGGAGAAGCCCAGATACGCAGTATTTT
>.|TRBD1|TRBJ2-2|TRBV20-1
CSAYDRVQNTGELFF
TGCAGTGCTTACGACAGGGTTCAGAACACCGGGGAGCTGTTTTTT
>.|.|TRBJ1-2|TRBV24-1
CATSESATAYTF
TGTGCCACCAGTGAATCAGCGACGGCGTACACCTTC
>.|.|TRBJ1-2|TRBV20-1
CSARDWRGNSNYGYTF
TGCAGTGCTAGAGATTGGCGGGGCAACTCTAACTATGGCTACACCTTC
>few|TRBD1|TRBJ1-2|TRBV5-1
CASSRRQGANYGYTF
TGCGCCAGCAGCCGAAGGCAGGGGGCTAACTATGGCTACACCTTC
>few|.|TRBJ2-1|TRBV20-1
CSAVPGLYNEQFF
TGCAGTGCGGTGCCGGGACTGTACAATGAGCAGTTCTTC